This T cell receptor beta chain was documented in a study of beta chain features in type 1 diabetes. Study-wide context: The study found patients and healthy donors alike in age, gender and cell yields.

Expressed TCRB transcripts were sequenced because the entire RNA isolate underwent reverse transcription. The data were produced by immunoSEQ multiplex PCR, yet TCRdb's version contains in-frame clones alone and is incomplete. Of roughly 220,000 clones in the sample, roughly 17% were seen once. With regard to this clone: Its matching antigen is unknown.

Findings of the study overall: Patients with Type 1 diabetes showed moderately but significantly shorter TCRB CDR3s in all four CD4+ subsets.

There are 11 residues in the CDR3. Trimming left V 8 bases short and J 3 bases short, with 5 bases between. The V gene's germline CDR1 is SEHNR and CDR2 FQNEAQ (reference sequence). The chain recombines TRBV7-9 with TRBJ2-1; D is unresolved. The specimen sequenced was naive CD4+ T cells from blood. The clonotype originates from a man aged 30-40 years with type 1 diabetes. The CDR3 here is CASPDYNEQFF. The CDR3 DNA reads TGTGCCAGCCCTGACTACAATGAGCAGTTCTTC. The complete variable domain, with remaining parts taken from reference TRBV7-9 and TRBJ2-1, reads DTGVSQNPRHKITKRGQNVTFRCDPISEHNRLYWYRQTLGQGPEFLTYFQNEAQLEKSRLLSDRFSAERPKGSFSTLEIQRTEQGDSAMYLCASPDYNEQFFGPGTRLTVL.